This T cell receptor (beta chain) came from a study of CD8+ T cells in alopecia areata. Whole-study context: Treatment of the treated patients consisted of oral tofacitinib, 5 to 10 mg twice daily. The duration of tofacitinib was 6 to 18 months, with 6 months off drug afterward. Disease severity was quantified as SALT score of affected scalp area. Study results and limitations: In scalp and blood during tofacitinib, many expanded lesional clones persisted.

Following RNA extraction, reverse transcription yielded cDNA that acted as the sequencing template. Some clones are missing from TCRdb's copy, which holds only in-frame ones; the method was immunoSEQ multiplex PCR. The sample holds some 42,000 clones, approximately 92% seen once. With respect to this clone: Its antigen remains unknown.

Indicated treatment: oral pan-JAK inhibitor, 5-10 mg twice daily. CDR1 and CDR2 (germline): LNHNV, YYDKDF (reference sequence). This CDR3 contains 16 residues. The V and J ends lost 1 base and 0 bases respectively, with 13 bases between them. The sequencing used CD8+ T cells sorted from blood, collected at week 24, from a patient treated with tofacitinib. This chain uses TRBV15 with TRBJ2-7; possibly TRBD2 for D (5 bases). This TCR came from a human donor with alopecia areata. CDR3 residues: CATSRARGRDSYEQYF. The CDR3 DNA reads TGTGCCACCAGCAGAGCCCGGGGTCGGGACTCCTACGAGCAGTACTTC. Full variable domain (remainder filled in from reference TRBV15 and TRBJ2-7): DAMVIQNPRYQVTQFGKPVTLSCSQTLNHNVMYWYQQKSSQAPKLLFHYYDKDFNNEADTPDNFQSRRPNTSFCFLDIRSPGLGDTAMYLCATSRARGRDSYEQYFGPGTRLTVT.